A selection of T cell receptor beta chains follows, all from one sample in a study of CD8 T cells in Susac syndrome. From the immunoSEQ multiplex PCR reads, TCRdb called clonotypes with MiXCR, one entry per CDR3 protein. The profile shows 150,000 or so distinct CDR3 sequences, 90% to 95% of them singletons. Sequenced sample: CD4+ T cells from PBMCs. The receptors derive from a human donor in good health. CDR3s include the opening cysteine and the closing phenylalanine or tryptophan. The order of the fields is V gene, clone size, D gene, J gene, CDR3 protein, CDR3 DNA. A D gene is named only where the DNA matches it firmly. The listing skips clone size in some rows; elsewhere it reads once, few, many or a size class.

v_call: TRBV6-5
clone_size: .
d_call: .
j_call: TRBJ2-2
cdr3_aa: CASRSVGGELFF
cdr3_nt: TGTGCCAGCAGGTCCGTTGGGGGGGAGCTGTTTTTT

v_call: TRBV5-4
clone_size: .
d_call: TRBD2
j_call: TRBJ2-7
cdr3_aa: CASSFTSGYEQYF
cdr3_nt: TGTGCCAGCAGCTTTACTAGCGGCTACGAGCAGTACTTC

v_call: TRBV20-1
clone_size: .
d_call: .
j_call: TRBJ2-5
cdr3_aa: CSATGGARVRYF
cdr3_nt: TGCAGTGCTACTGGGGGTGCGAGAGTGAGGTACTTC

v_call: TRBV4-3
clone_size: .
d_call: TRBD2
j_call: TRBJ2-1
cdr3_aa: CASSQEAAGYNEQFF
cdr3_nt: TGCGCCAGCAGCCAAGAGGCAGCGGGGTACAATGAGCAGTTCTTC

v_call: TRBV29-1
clone_size: once
d_call: .
j_call: TRBJ1-1
cdr3_aa: CSVEGREGTEAFF
cdr3_nt: TGCAGCGTTGAAGGCAGGGAGGGTACTGAAGCTTTCTTT

v_call: TRBV20-1
clone_size: .
d_call: TRBD2
j_call: TRBJ2-1
cdr3_aa: CSARVGGGNEQFF
cdr3_nt: TGCAGTGCTAGAGTTGGCGGGGGGAATGAGCAGTTCTTC

v_call: TRBV3-1
clone_size: .
d_call: .
j_call: TRBJ2-3
cdr3_aa: CASSQGPSSTDTQYF
cdr3_nt: TGTGCCAGCAGCCAAGGGCCTAGTAGCACAGATACGCAGTATTTT

v_call: TRBV5-4
clone_size: .
d_call: .
j_call: TRBJ2-7
cdr3_aa: CASSFGGSTSYEQYF
cdr3_nt: TGTGCCAGCAGCTTCGGAGGGTCTACCTCCTACGAGCAGTACTTC

v_call: TRBV9
clone_size: .
d_call: .
j_call: TRBJ2-1
cdr3_aa: CASSVALGAYNEQFF
cdr3_nt: TGTGCCAGCAGCGTAGCCCTGGGGGCTTACAATGAGCAGTTCTTC

v_call: TRBV29-1
clone_size: .
d_call: .
j_call: TRBJ2-3
cdr3_aa: CSVDGGGAGPDTQYF
cdr3_nt: TGCAGCGTTGACGGAGGGGGGGCGGGTCCAGATACGCAGTATTTT

v_call: TRBV6-5
clone_size: .
d_call: .
j_call: TRBJ2-7
cdr3_aa: CASSRTVGAYEQYF
cdr3_nt: TGTGCCAGCAGTCGCACAGTGGGGGCCTACGAGCAGTACTTC

v_call: TRBV5-1
clone_size: .
d_call: TRBD1
j_call: TRBJ2-7
cdr3_aa: CASSLGGTGDLEQYF
cdr3_nt: TGCGCCAGCAGCTTAGGTGGGACAGGGGATCTCGAGCAGTACTTC

v_call: TRBV9
clone_size: .
d_call: TRBD2
j_call: TRBJ2-3
cdr3_aa: CASSVGAGADTQYF
cdr3_nt: TGTGCCAGCAGCGTAGGGGCGGGGGCAGATACGCAGTATTTT

v_call: TRBV30
clone_size: .
d_call: .
j_call: TRBJ2-1
cdr3_aa: CAWSRSVGEQFF
cdr3_nt: TGTGCCTGGAGTCGGTCCGTGGGTGAGCAGTTCTTC